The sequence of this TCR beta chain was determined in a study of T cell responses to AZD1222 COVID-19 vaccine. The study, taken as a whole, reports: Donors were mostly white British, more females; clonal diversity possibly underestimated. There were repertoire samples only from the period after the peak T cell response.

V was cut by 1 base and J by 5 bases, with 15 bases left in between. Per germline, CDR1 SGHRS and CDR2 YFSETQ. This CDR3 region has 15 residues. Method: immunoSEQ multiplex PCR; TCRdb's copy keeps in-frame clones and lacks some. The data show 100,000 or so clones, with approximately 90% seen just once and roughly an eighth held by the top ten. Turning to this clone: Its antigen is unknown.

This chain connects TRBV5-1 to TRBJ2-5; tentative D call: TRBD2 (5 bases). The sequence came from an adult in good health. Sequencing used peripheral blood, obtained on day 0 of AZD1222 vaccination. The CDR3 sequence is CASSLISESWETQYF. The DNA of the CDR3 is TGCGCCAGCAGCTTGATTAGCGAAAGTTGGGAGACCCAGTACTTC.